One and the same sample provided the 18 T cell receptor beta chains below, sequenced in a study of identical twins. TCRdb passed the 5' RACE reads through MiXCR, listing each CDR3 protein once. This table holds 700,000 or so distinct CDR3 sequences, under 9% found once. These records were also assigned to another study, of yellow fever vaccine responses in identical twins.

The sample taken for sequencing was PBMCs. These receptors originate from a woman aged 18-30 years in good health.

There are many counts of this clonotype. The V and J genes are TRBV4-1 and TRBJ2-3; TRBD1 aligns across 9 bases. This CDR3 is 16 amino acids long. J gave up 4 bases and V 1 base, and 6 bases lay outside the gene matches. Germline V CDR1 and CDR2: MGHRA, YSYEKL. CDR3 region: CASSQAGTGRADTQYF. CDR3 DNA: TGCGCCAGCAGCCAAGCCGGGACAGGGAGGGCAGATACGCAGTATTTT.

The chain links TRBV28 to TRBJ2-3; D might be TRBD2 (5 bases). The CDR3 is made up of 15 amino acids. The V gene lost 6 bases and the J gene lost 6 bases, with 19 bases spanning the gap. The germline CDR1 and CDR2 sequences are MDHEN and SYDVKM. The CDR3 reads CASSRGPPRMDTQYF. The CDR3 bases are TGTGCCAGCAGCCGCGGGCCTCCCAGAATGGATACGCAGTATTTT.

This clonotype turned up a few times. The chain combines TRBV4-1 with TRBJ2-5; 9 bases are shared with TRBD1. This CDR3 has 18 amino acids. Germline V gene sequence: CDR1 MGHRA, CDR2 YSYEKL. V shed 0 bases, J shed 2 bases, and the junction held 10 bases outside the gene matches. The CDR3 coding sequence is TGCGCCAGCAGCCAAGAGGGGACAGGGCCCCTTCGGCAAGAGACCCAGTACTTC. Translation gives CASSQEGTGPLRQETQYF.

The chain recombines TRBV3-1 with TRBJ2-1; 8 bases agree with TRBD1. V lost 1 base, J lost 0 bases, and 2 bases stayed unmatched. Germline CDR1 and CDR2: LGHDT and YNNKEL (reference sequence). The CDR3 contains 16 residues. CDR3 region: CASSQGGTGSYNEQFF. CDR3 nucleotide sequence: TGTGCCAGCAGCCAAGGGGGGACAGGCTCCTACAATGAGCAGTTCTTC.

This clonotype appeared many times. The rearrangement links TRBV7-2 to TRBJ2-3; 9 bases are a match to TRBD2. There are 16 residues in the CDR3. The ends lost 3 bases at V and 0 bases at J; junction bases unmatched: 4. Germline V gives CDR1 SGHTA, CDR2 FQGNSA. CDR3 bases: TGTGCCAGCAGCTTCGATACTAGCGGGAGCACAGATACGCAGTATTTT. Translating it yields CASSFDTSGSTDTQYF.

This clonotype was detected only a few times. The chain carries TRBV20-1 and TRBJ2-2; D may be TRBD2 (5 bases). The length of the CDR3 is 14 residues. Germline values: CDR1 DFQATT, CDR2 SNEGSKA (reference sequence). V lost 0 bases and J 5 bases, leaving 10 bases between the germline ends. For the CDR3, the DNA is TGCAGTGCTAGAGAACGGGGAACGACCGGGGAGCTGTTTTTT. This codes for CSARERGTTGELFF.

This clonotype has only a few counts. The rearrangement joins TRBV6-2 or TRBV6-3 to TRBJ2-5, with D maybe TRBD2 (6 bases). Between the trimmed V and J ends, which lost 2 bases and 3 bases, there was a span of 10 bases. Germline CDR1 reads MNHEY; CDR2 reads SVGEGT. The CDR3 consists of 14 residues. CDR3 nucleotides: TGTGCCAGCAGTTACCTCGGGAGTAAAGAGACCCAGTACTTC. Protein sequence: CASSYLGSKETQYF.

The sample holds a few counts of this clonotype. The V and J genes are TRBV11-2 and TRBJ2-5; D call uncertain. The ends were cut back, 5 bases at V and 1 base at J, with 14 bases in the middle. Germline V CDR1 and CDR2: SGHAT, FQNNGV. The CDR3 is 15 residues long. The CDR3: CASSDFVTGQETQYF. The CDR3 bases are TGTGCCAGCAGCGACTTCGTGACCGGCCAAGAGACCCAGTACTTC.

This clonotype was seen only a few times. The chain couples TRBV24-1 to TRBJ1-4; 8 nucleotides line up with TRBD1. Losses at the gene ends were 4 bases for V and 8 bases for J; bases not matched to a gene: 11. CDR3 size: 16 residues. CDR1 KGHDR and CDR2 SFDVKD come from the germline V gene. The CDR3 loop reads CATSDRGQGVNEKLFF. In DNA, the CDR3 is TGTGCCACCAGTGACCGTGGACAGGGCGTAAACGAAAAACTGTTTTTT.

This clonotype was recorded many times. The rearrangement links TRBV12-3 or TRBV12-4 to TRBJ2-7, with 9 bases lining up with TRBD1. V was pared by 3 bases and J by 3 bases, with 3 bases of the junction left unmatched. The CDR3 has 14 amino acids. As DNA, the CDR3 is TGTGCCAGCAGTTTCGGACAGGGGCACTACGAGCAGTACTTC. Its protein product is CASSFGQGHYEQYF.

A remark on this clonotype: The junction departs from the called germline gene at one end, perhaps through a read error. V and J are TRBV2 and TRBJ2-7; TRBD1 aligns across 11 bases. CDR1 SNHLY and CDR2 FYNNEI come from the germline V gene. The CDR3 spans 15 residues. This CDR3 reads CASSKAGTGGYEQYF. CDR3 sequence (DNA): TGTGCCAGCAGTAAAGCGGGGACAGGGGGATACGAGCAGTACTTC.

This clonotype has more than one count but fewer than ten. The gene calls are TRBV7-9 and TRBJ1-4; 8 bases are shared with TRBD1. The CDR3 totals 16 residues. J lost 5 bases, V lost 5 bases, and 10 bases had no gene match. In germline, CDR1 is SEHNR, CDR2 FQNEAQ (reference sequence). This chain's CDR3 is CASSRRTGPTNEKLFF. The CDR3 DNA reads TGTGCCAGCAGCCGACGGACAGGGCCTACGAATGAAAAACTGTTTTTT.

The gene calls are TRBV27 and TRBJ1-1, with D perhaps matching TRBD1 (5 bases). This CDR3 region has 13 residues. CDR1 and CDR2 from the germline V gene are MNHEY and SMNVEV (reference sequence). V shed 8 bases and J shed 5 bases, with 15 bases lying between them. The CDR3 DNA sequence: TGTGCCAGCGGGGGTTTGATCTCTACTGAAGCTTTCTTT. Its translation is CASGGLISTEAFF.

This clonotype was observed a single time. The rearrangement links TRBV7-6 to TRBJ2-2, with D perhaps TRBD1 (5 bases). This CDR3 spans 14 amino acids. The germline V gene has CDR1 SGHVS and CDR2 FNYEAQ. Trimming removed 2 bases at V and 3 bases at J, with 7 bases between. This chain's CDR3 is CASSLPQDTGELFF. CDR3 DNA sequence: TGTGCCAGCAGCTTACCACAGGACACCGGGGAGCTGTTTTTT.

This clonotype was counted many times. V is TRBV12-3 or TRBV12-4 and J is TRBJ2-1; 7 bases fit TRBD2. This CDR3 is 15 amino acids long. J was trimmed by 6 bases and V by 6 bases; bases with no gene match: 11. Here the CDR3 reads CASRKAGPQGNEQFF. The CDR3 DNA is TGTGCCAGCAGGAAAGCGGGGCCCCAGGGCAATGAGCAGTTCTTC.

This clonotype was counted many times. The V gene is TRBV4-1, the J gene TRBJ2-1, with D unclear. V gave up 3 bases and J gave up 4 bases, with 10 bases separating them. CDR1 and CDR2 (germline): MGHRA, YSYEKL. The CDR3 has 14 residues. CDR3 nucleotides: TGCGCCAGCAGCCAGGCTGACGGGTACAATGAGCAGTTCTTC. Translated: CASSQADGYNEQFF.

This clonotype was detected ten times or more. The CDR3 is CASRVWASTDTQYF. CDR3 DNA: TGTGCCAGCAGGGTCTGGGCTAGCACAGATACGCAGTATTTT. This chain links TRBV2 with TRBJ2-3, with D unresolved. V lost 6 bases and J 0 bases, leaving 10 bases between the germline ends. CDR1 SNHLY and CDR2 FYNNEI come from the germline V gene. The CDR3 runs 14 residues.

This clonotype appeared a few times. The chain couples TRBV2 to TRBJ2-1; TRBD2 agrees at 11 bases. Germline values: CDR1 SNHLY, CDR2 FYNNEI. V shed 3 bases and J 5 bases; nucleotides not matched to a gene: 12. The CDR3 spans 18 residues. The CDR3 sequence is CASSDTKPGLADNNEQFF. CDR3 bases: TGTGCCAGCAGTGACACAAAACCGGGACTAGCGGATAACAATGAGCAGTTCTTC. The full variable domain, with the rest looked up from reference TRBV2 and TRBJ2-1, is EPEVTQTPSHQVTQMGQEVILRCVPISNHLYFYWYRQILGQKVEFLVSFYNNEISEKSEIFDDQFSVERPDGSNFTLKIRSTKLEDSAMYFCASSDTKPGLADNNEQFFGPGTRLTVL.